What follows are 5 T cell receptor beta chains derived from one specimen sequenced in a study of graft-versus-host responses after intestinal transplantation. Assay used: immunoSEQ multiplex PCR; TCRdb lists only in-frame clones, some missing. The repertoire holds some 15,000 clones, with 33% as singletons. Sequenced here: alloreactive CD4+ T cells from a mixed lymphocyte reaction culture, sampled before intestinal transplant. Stated subset: CFSE-low proliferating T cells sorted from approximately six-day pre-transplant mixed lymphocyte reaction (GvH or HvG direction). Receptors were obtained from a human patient who received an intestinal transplant.

This clone was counted a few times. V usage is TRBV11-3 and J usage is TRBJ2-2; D not certain. Per germline, CDR1 SGHNT and CDR2 YENEEA. V gave up 0 bases and J gave up 6 bases, with 5 bases separating them. The CDR3 has 13 residues. The CDR3 DNA follows: TGTGCCAGCAGCTTAGACCGGGCCGGGGAGCTGTTTTTT. It specifies CASSLDRAGELFF. Full variable domain (rest looked up from reference TRBV11-3 and TRBJ2-2): EAGVVQSPRYKIIEKKQPVAFWCNPISGHNTLYWYLQNLGQGPELLIRYENEEAVDDSQLPKDRFSAERLKGVDSTLKIQPAELGDSAVYLCASSLDRAGELFFGEGSRLTVL.

The chain carries TRBV6-1 and TRBJ2-3; D might be TRBD2 (6 bases). Germline assignment: CDR1 MNHNS and CDR2 SASEGT. The CDR3 is 14 amino acids. Trimming shortened V by 2 bases and J by 4 bases, and 10 bases separated the two germline ends. The CDR3 DNA follows: TGTGCCAGCAGTGAATCGGCTAGCGCAGATACGCAGTATTTT. Translated, it gives CASSESASADTQYF.

V is TRBV7-9 and J is TRBJ1-4; 9 bases align to TRBD1. Germline V gene lookup returns CDR1 SEHNR and CDR2 FQNEAQ (reference sequence). The CDR3 loop spans 15 amino acids. The V and J ends lost 4 bases and 5 bases, in that order; junction bases with no gene match: 5. CDR3 amino acids: CASSSRGQGNEKLFF. CDR3 nucleotide sequence: TGTGCCAGCAGCTCCCGGGGACAGGGAAATGAAAAACTGTTTTTT.

The table lists this clone with a count of one. The V and J genes are TRBV7-2 and TRBJ2-1, with TRBD2 matching over 11 bases. CDR1 SGHTA and CDR2 FQGNSA come from the germline V gene. The CDR3 length is 15 residues. With 1 base clipped from V and 5 bases from J, the junction kept 1 base outside the gene matches. The CDR3 DNA reads TGTGCCAGCAGCTTAGGACTAGCGGGGAACAATGAGCAGTTCTTC. It is translated as CASSLGLAGNNEQFF.

The J gene is TRBJ2-4, the V gene TRBV18, with 7 positions matching TRBD2. The V gene's germline CDR1 is KGHSH and CDR2 LQKENI. The CDR3 runs 17 residues. J lost 0 bases, V lost 5 bases, and 10 bases had no gene match. CDR3 residues: CASSRLADSIAKNIQYF. The CDR3 coding sequence is TGTGCCAGCTCAAGGCTAGCGGATTCGATAGCCAAAAACATTCAGTACTTC.